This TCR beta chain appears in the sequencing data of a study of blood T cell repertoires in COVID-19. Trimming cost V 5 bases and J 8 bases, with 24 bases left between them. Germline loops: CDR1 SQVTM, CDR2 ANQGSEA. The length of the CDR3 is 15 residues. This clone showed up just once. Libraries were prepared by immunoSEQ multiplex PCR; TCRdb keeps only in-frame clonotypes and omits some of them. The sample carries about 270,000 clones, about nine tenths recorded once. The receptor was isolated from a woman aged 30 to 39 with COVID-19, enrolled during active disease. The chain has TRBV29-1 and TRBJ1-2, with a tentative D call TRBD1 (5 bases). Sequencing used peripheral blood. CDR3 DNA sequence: TGCAGCGTTAAAATTCGTTGGACACCGCCTTTCGGCTACACCTTC. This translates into CSVKIRWTPPFGYTF.